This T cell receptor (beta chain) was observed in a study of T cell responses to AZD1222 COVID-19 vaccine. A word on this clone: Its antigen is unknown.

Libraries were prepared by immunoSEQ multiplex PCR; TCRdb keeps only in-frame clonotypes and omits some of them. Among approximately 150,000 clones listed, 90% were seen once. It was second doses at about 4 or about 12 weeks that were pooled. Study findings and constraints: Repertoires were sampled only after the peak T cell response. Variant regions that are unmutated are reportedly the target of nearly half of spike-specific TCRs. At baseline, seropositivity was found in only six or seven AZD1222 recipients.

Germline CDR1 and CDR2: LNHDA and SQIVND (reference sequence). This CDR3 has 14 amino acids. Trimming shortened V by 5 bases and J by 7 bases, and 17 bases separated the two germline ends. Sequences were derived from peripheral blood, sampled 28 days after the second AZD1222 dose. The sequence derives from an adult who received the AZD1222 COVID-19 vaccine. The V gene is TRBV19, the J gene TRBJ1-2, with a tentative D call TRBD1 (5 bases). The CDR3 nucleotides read TGTGCCAGTAGTGGCAGGGTAAGGAGAGGTGGCTACACCTTC. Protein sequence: CASSGRVRRGGYTF.